This is a list of T cell receptor beta chains from one sample in a study of shared clonotypes between healthy human individuals. TCRdb's copy holds only in-frame clones and misses some; the assay was immunoSEQ multiplex PCR. The sample has millions of clones, more than 80% seen once; the top ten hold around 0.14%. What was sequenced was naive CD4+ T cells sorted from blood. Every receptor here comes from a man aged 18 to 35 in good health. CDR3s include the opening cysteine and the closing phenylalanine or tryptophan. D genes are given only for firm matches. Clone size is shown for a subset of rows, as once, few, many or a class of expanded clone.

CDR3 length: 14; clone size: NA; J gene: TRBJ1-3; V gene: TRBV5-1; D gene: NA; CDR3 DNA: TGCGCCAGCAGCTTGGGGACCCCCGGAAACACCATATATTTT; CDR3 protein: CASSLGTPGNTIYF
CDR3 length: 16; clone size: NA; J gene: TRBJ2-1; V gene: TRBV5-1; D gene: NA; CDR3 DNA: TGCGCCAGCAGCCCCGGAAGACACGGGCGCGGCAATGAGCAGTTCTTC; CDR3 protein: CASSPGRHGRGNEQFF
CDR3 length: 13; clone size: NA; J gene: TRBJ1-1; V gene: TRBV7-2; D gene: NA; CDR3 DNA: TGTGCCAGCAGCTTACAGTTGGCCACTGAAGCTTTCTTT; CDR3 protein: CASSLQLATEAFF
CDR3 length: 14; clone size: NA; J gene: TRBJ2-3; V gene: TRBV7-2; D gene: TRBD2; CDR3 DNA: TGTGCCAGCAGCTTAGGACTAGCCCCAGATACGCAGTATTTT; CDR3 protein: CASSLGLAPDTQYF
CDR3 length: 16; clone size: NA; J gene: TRBJ1-1; V gene: TRBV5-6; D gene: NA; CDR3 DNA: TGTGCCAGCAGCTTGGTTATGCGGCGTCTGAACACTGAAGCTTTCTTT; CDR3 protein: CASSLVMRRLNTEAFF
CDR3 length: 15; clone size: NA; J gene: TRBJ2-3; V gene: TRBV7-2; D gene: TRBD1; CDR3 DNA: TGTGCCAGCAGCTGGGACAGGGTAAAAACAGATACGCAGTATTTT; CDR3 protein: CASSWDRVKTDTQYF
CDR3 length: 15; clone size: NA; J gene: TRBJ2-2; V gene: TRBV11-2; D gene: NA; CDR3 DNA: TGTGCCAGCAGCTTACCCATAACGAACACCGGGGAGCTGTTTTTT; CDR3 protein: CASSLPITNTGELFF
CDR3 length: 13; clone size: NA; J gene: TRBJ1-6; V gene: TRBV27; D gene: NA; CDR3 DNA: TGTGCCAGCCGAGGGTTTCGGAATTCACCCCTCCACTTT; CDR3 protein: CASRGFRNSPLHF
CDR3 length: 16; clone size: NA; J gene: TRBJ2-1; V gene: TRBV7-3; D gene: NA; CDR3 DNA: TGTGCCAGCAGCCCAAGCGGACCTAGCTCCTACAATGAGCAGTTCTTC; CDR3 protein: CASSPSGPSSYNEQFF
CDR3 length: 14; clone size: once; J gene: TRBJ1-6; V gene: TRBV6-5; D gene: NA; CDR3 DNA: TGTGCCAGCAGTTACCAACAAGAAAATTCACCCCTCCACTTT; CDR3 protein: CASSYQQENSPLHF
CDR3 length: 15; clone size: NA; J gene: TRBJ2-2; V gene: TRBV27; D gene: TRBD1; CDR3 DNA: TGTGCCAGCAGTGGACAGGGGGCGGGCACCGGGGAGCTGTTTTTT; CDR3 protein: CASSGQGAGTGELFF
CDR3 length: 17; clone size: NA; J gene: TRBJ2-3; V gene: TRBV19; D gene: NA; CDR3 DNA: TGTGCCAGTAGTATGAAAGATTTCGGCAACCAAGCAGATACGCAGTATTTT; CDR3 protein: CASSMKDFGNQADTQYF
CDR3 length: 15; clone size: NA; J gene: TRBJ1-1; V gene: TRBV27; D gene: NA; CDR3 DNA: TGTGCCAGCAGTTCACTACCAGATATGAACACTGAAGCTTTCTTT; CDR3 protein: CASSSLPDMNTEAFF
CDR3 length: 15; clone size: NA; J gene: TRBJ2-7; V gene: TRBV10-3; D gene: TRBD2; CDR3 DNA: TGTGCCATCAGTGGCCCGGGACTAGCGGGAGACGGGCAGTACTTC; CDR3 protein: CAISGPGLAGDGQYF
CDR3 length: 15; clone size: NA; J gene: TRBJ2-3; V gene: TRBV30; D gene: TRBD2; CDR3 DNA: TGTGCCTGGAGAAGGCTAGCGGCTAGCACAGATACGCAGTATTTT; CDR3 protein: CAWRRLAASTDTQYF
CDR3 length: 18; clone size: NA; J gene: TRBJ2-2; V gene: TRBV10-3; D gene: TRBD2; CDR3 DNA: TGTGCCATCAGTGACGGGCTAGCGGGGGGCCCGAACACCGGGGAGCTGTTTTTT; CDR3 protein: CAISDGLAGGPNTGELFF
CDR3 length: 13; clone size: NA; J gene: TRBJ2-1; V gene: TRBV29-1; D gene: NA; CDR3 DNA: TGCAGCGTTGAAGATTTCCCCCGCAATGAGCAGTTCTTC; CDR3 protein: CSVEDFPRNEQFF
CDR3 length: 15; clone size: once; J gene: TRBJ2-3; V gene: TRBV5-6; D gene: NA; CDR3 DNA: TGTGCCAGCAGCTTGGATCTCAAACCGGGAGATACGCAGTATTTT; CDR3 protein: CASSLDLKPGDTQYF
CDR3 length: 13; clone size: NA; J gene: TRBJ2-7; V gene: TRBV11-2; D gene: NA; CDR3 DNA: TGTGCCAGCAGCTTGGTTCAGCGATGGGAGCAGTACTTC; CDR3 protein: CASSLVQRWEQYF
CDR3 length: 15; clone size: NA; J gene: TRBJ2-7; V gene: TRBV2; D gene: TRBD1; CDR3 DNA: TGTGCCAGCAAGCTGGGACAGGCGAGCTCCTACGAGCAGTACTTC; CDR3 protein: CASKLGQASSYEQYF
CDR3 length: 15; clone size: NA; J gene: TRBJ2-7; V gene: TRBV7-9; D gene: NA; CDR3 DNA: TGTGCCAGCAGCCCTACCAGTGAGGGCTCCTACGAGCAGTACTTC; CDR3 protein: CASSPTSEGSYEQYF
CDR3 length: 16; clone size: NA; J gene: TRBJ2-7; V gene: TRBV6-4; D gene: TRBD2; CDR3 DNA: TGTGCCAGCAGTGACCCTACTAGCGGGGATTCCTACGAGCAGTACTTC; CDR3 protein: CASSDPTSGDSYEQYF
CDR3 length: 15; clone size: NA; J gene: TRBJ2-5; V gene: TRBV6-5; D gene: NA; CDR3 DNA: TGTGCCAGCAGTTACTCCACGACGTCTCAAGAGACCCAGTACTTC; CDR3 protein: CASSYSTTSQETQYF
CDR3 length: 17; clone size: NA; J gene: TRBJ2-3; V gene: TRBV11-3; D gene: NA; CDR3 DNA: TGTGCCAGCAGCTTAGGGACCCGGGACGGGGCCACAGATACGCAGTATTTT; CDR3 protein: CASSLGTRDGATDTQYF
CDR3 length: 13; clone size: NA; J gene: TRBJ2-5; V gene: TRBV5-4; D gene: NA; CDR3 DNA: TGTGCCAGCAGGCTGGGACTGCAAGAGACCCAGTACTTC; CDR3 protein: CASRLGLQETQYF
CDR3 length: 17; clone size: NA; J gene: TRBJ1-5; V gene: TRBV5-1; D gene: NA; CDR3 DNA: TGCGCCAGCAGCCCGGGAGGGTGGGAGTATAGCAATCAGCCCCAGCATTTT; CDR3 protein: CASSPGGWEYSNQPQHF
CDR3 length: 14; clone size: once; J gene: TRBJ2-5; V gene: TRBV9; D gene: NA; CDR3 DNA: TGTGCCAGCAGCGGGACTTACGCGGGGGAGACCCAGTACTTC; CDR3 protein: CASSGTYAGETQYF
CDR3 length: 13; clone size: NA; J gene: TRBJ1-2; V gene: TRBV28; D gene: TRBD1; CDR3 DNA: TGTGCCAGCAGTCAGGGGGCATTCTATGGCTACACCTTC; CDR3 protein: CASSQGAFYGYTF
CDR3 length: 16; clone size: few; J gene: TRBJ1-6; V gene: TRBV6-5; D gene: NA; CDR3 DNA: TGTGCCAGCAGTTCTTTACAGCTCAGGGACAATTCACCCCTCCACTTT; CDR3 protein: CASSSLQLRDNSPLHF
CDR3 length: 11; clone size: NA; J gene: TRBJ1-1; V gene: TRBV6-5; D gene: NA; CDR3 DNA: TGTGCCAGCAGTAGAGCTGGGGAAGCTTTCTTT; CDR3 protein: CASSRAGEAFF
CDR3 length: 11; clone size: once; J gene: TRBJ1-2; V gene: TRBV28; D gene: NA; CDR3 DNA: TGTGCCAGCAACCATCTTAATGGCTACACCTTC; CDR3 protein: CASNHLNGYTF
CDR3 length: 15; clone size: NA; J gene: TRBJ2-2; V gene: TRBV10-3; D gene: TRBD1; CDR3 DNA: TGTGCCATCAGTGAGGGTCCAGGGGGAGTAGGGGAGCTGTTTTTT; CDR3 protein: CAISEGPGGVGELFF
CDR3 length: 19; clone size: NA; J gene: TRBJ2-3; V gene: TRBV5-4; D gene: NA; CDR3 DNA: TGTGCCAGCAGCTCGCGTCCGAGCCGAGGGGTAGGGAGCACAGATACGCAGTATTTT; CDR3 protein: CASSSRPSRGVGSTDTQYF
CDR3 length: 14; clone size: NA; J gene: TRBJ2-2; V gene: TRBV6-1; D gene: TRBD1; CDR3 DNA: TGTGCCAGCAGCCGGGACAGGAACACCGGGGAGCTGTTTTTT; CDR3 protein: CASSRDRNTGELFF
CDR3 length: 14; clone size: few; J gene: TRBJ1-4; V gene: TRBV18; D gene: NA; CDR3 DNA: TGTGCCAGCTCACCACCGGGGCATAATGAAAAACTGTTTTTT; CDR3 protein: CASSPPGHNEKLFF